Following are 5 T cell receptor beta chains from one sample sequenced in a study of cytomegalovirus exposure and HLA in healthy donors. Using immunoSEQ multiplex PCR, the repertoire was profiled, and TCRdb retains in-frame clones only, with some absent. The table lists about 150,000 clones, roughly four fifths of them singletons. The source material was PBMCs. The receptors were sampled from a man aged 30-40 years in good health and CMV-seropositive.

The chain couples TRBV27 to TRBJ1-2; D is unclear. V was clipped by 0 bases and J by 1 base, with 6 bases between them. The CDR3 is 14 residues long. Per the germline V gene, CDR1 is MNHEY and CDR2 is SMNVEV (reference sequence). The CDR3: CASSLSGSNYGYTF. The CDR3 nucleotides read TGTGCCAGCAGTTTATCTGGGAGTAACTATGGCTACACCTTC.

This clone is a singleton in its sample. The V call is TRBV4-1, the J call TRBJ2-7; TRBD1 might be the D (6 bases). The CDR3 length is 15 residues. Germline assignment: CDR1 MGHRA and CDR2 YSYEKL. Trimming pared 3 bases from V and 4 bases from J, leaving 16 bases between. The chain's CDR3 is CASSQLGQKRYEQYF. CDR3 DNA: TGCGCCAGCAGCCAGCTCGGACAGAAAAGATACGAGCAGTACTTC.

The CDR3 loop reads CASSHFKDTQYF. DNA of the CDR3: TGTGCCAGCAGCCACTTTAAAGATACGCAGTATTTT. V usage is TRBV4-2 and J usage is TRBJ2-3; no reliable D call. CDR1 LGHNA and CDR2 YNFKEQ come from the germline V gene. CDR3 length equals 12 residues. Trimming removed 3 bases at V and 5 bases at J, with 6 bases between.

This clone is a singleton in its sample. The gene calls are TRBV2 and TRBJ2-3; 7 bases fit TRBD2. The ends lost 3 bases at V and 1 base at J; junction bases unmatched: 4. Germline V lookup: CDR1 SNHLY, CDR2 FYNNEI. CDR3 length equals 15 residues. CDR3 in amino acids: CASSDAGVGTDTQYF. CDR3 DNA: TGTGCCAGCAGTGATGCGGGGGTGGGCACAGATACGCAGTATTTT.

The rearrangement joins TRBV5-1 to TRBJ1-1; D perhaps matches TRBD1 (5 bases). Trimming removed 4 bases at V and 1 base at J, with 8 bases between. This CDR3 has 13 amino acids. Germline V gene data show CDR1 as SGHRS and CDR2 as YFSETQ. In nucleotides, the CDR3 is TGCGCCAGCAGCGGGGGGAGGAACACTGAAGCTTTCTTT. Translating gives CASSGGRNTEAFF.